The 7 T cell receptor beta chains below come from one sample, sequenced in a study of blood T cell repertoires in COVID-19. Sequencing was performed with immunoSEQ multiplex PCR; in TCRdb, only in-frame clones are kept and a portion is missing. Here the sample spans 150,000 to 200,000 clones, roughly 77% being singletons. The sequencing sample was made of peripheral blood. The receptors shown here come from a human donor in a cohort sampled during active COVID-19.

CDR3 DNA sequence: TGTGCCAGCAGTTTTATTTACCTTGGGCAAGGGCGGGCACCCCTCCACTTT. This sequence encodes CASSFIYLGQGRAPLHF. The chain links TRBV28 to TRBJ1-6; D call uncertain. Germline loops: CDR1 MDHEN, CDR2 SYDVKM. The germline V and J ends were trimmed by 3 bases and 11 bases, with 23 bases remaining between them. This CDR3 is built from 17 residues.

The chain employs TRBV18 and TRBJ1-3; tentative D call: TRBD1 (5 bases). The V and J ends lost 1 base and 4 bases respectively, with 11 bases between them. Germline V CDR1 and CDR2: KGHSH, LQKENI. This CDR3 has 15 amino acids. The CDR3 bases are TGTGCCAGCTCACCACGGCAGGGAACAGGAAACACCATATATTTT. Protein: CASSPRQGTGNTIYF.

The CDR3 region has the DNA TGTGCCAGCAGTCCACCCCGCCGACAGGGCCACTATGGCTACACCTTC. It encodes CASSPPRRQGHYGYTF. The chain links TRBV6-2 or TRBV6-3 to TRBJ1-2; 7 nucleotides line up with TRBD1. Losses at the gene ends were 5 bases for V and 3 bases for J; bases not matched to a gene: 12. The CDR3 is 16 amino acids. The germline gives CDR1 MNHEY, CDR2 SVGEGT.

This chain uses TRBV9 with TRBJ2-5; possible D gene TRBD1, 5 bases. This CDR3 has 13 residues. Trimming stripped 1 base from V and 2 bases from J, with 6 bases between. Germline assignment: CDR1 SGDLS and CDR2 YYNGEE. CDR3 DNA: TGTGCCAGCAGCGTACGACAGCAAGAGACCCAGTACTTC. Translation: CASSVRQQETQYF.

The J gene is TRBJ2-2, the V gene TRBV2, with 9 bases matching TRBD1. Per the germline V gene, CDR1 is SNHLY and CDR2 is FYNNEI. The CDR3 spans 16 residues. J was trimmed by 6 bases and V by 1 base; bases with no gene match: 6. CDR3 residues: CASSEVAGTGSGELFF. CDR3 sequence (DNA): TGTGCCAGCAGTGAAGTCGCCGGGACAGGGTCCGGGGAGCTGTTTTTT.

The rearrangement links TRBV5-1 to TRBJ2-5; perhaps TRBD2 as D (5 bases). The germline V gene encodes CDR1 SGHRS and CDR2 YFSETQ. The CDR3 has 15 amino acids. Deletions cut 2 bases from V and 5 bases from J, with 16 bases between. CDR3 in amino acids: CASSLWGEVRETQYF. CDR3 sequence (DNA): TGCGCCAGCAGCTTATGGGGAGAGGTGCGGGAGACCCAGTACTTC.

This rearrangement joins TRBV15 to TRBJ2-1; D perhaps matches TRBD2 (7 bases). The germline V gene has CDR1 LNHNV and CDR2 YYDKDF (reference sequence). With 4 bases removed from V and 7 bases from J, the gap between germline ends came to 23 bases. CDR3 length equals 17 residues. The chain's CDR3 is CATSIQISRGGGNEQFF. DNA of the CDR3: TGTGCCACCAGCATCCAAATCTCGCGGGGAGGGGGGAATGAGCAGTTCTTC.